This T cell receptor (beta chain) was identified during a study of blood T cell repertoires in COVID-19. Overall study: Samples of COVID-19 (acute and convalescent) were obtained from the United States, Italy and Spain.

This clone was observed a single time. The table came from immunoSEQ multiplex PCR; TCRdb's copy has only in-frame clones and leaves some out. The table has about 170,000 clones, around 81% seen once. Enrolment of Seattle patients took place during active infection, and they were followed longitudinally. This CDR3 has 11 amino acids. Trimming took 4 bases from V and 5 from J, leaving 4 bases between them. The V gene's germline CDR1 is MNHEY and CDR2 SVGAGI. This sequence joins TRBV6-5 and TRBJ2-3; D unresolved. Sequenced material: peripheral blood. The sequence came from a woman older than 75 with COVID-19, enrolled during active disease. For the CDR3, the DNA is TGTGCCAGCAGTTCCAAAGATACGCAGTATTTT. It translates to CASSSKDTQYF.